This entry lists 20 T cell receptor beta chains sequenced from one sample in a study of cytomegalovirus exposure and HLA in healthy donors. The PCR ran on 60 Vbeta and 13 Jbeta primers. Here immunoSEQ multiplex PCR was the method, and the copy in TCRdb shows in-frame clones only, minus some. The sample lists 100,000 or so clones, about 81% occurring once. Sequencing was performed on PBMCs. These receptors were obtained from a man aged 45-65 years in good health and CMV-seronegative.

The gene calls are TRBV15 and TRBJ2-2; no definite D call. The germline gives CDR1 LNHNV, CDR2 YYDKDF (reference sequence). The CDR3 has 12 amino acids. Trimming pared 3 bases from V and 9 bases from J, leaving 8 bases between. The CDR3 coding sequence is TGTGCCACCAGCAGGTCCCCCAGGGAGCTGTTTTTT. Residues: CATSRSPRELFF.

This clone was seen more than once but under ten times. This rearrangement joins TRBV5-1 to TRBJ1-1; 10 bases fit TRBD1. Germline CDR1 SGHRS, CDR2 YFSETQ. CDR3 length: 15 residues. V lost 4 bases and J lost 1; bases outside the gene matches: 4. The CDR3 region is CASSRRTGGNTEAFF. The DNA for the CDR3 is TGCGCCAGCAGCCGTAGGACAGGGGGGAACACTGAAGCTTTCTTT.

This chain links TRBV30 with TRBJ1-5, with TRBD1 matching 7 bases. The CDR3 has 14 amino acids. The V segment lost 6 bases and the J segment 5 bases; nucleotides outside the gene matches: 10. The V gene's germline CDR1 is GTSNPN and CDR2 SVGIG (reference sequence). As DNA, the CDR3 is TGTGCCTGCAAAGCAACAGGGGACCATCAGCCCCAGCATTTT. This sequence encodes CACKATGDHQPQHF.

The genes are TRBV5-1 and TRBJ1-1; 7 bases map to TRBD1. Germline assignment: CDR1 SGHRS and CDR2 YFSETQ. This CDR3 comprises 14 residues. Germline trimming cut 2 bases from V and 1 base from J; bases unmatched to any gene: 2. Here the CDR3 reads CASSLRQGNTEAFF. The CDR3 DNA reads TGCGCCAGCAGCTTAAGACAGGGGAACACTGAAGCTTTCTTT.

CDR3 DNA sequence: TGTGCCAGCAGCTTAAAGAGTAGCGGGGATACCTACGAGCAGTACTTC. Translating it yields CASSLKSSGDTYEQYF. This rearrangement joins TRBV7-2 to TRBJ2-5, with 8 bases identical to TRBD2. The closer fit of TRBJ2-7 to the DNA end suggests the J call may be wrong. The CDR3 loop spans 16 amino acids. Per germline, CDR1 SGHTA and CDR2 FQGNSA.

This clone is medium-sized in the sample. The V and J genes are TRBV2 and TRBJ1-2; the D gene is possibly TRBD1 (6 bases). V was shortened by 6 bases and J by 7 bases, with 12 bases between the two germline ends. The CDR3 sequence is 12 residues long. CDR1 SNHLY and CDR2 FYNNEI come from the germline V gene. As DNA, the CDR3 is TGTGCCAGCAGAGTGGACAGTTTTGGCTACACCTTC. Translation gives CASRVDSFGYTF.

The gene calls are TRBV4-1 and TRBJ1-4; D not resolved. V was trimmed by 0 bases and J by 7 bases, leaving 15 bases between them. The germline gives CDR1 MGHRA, CDR2 YSYEKL. The CDR3 consists of 16 residues. CDR3 sequence reads: CASSQEGGVSIEKLFF. In DNA form, the CDR3 reads TGCGCCAGCAGCCAAGAAGGAGGAGTTTCAATTGAAAAACTGTTTTTT.

The chain combines TRBV29-1 with TRBJ2-1, with a possible D match to TRBD1 (6 bases). CDR3 length: 11 amino acids. V was shortened by 6 bases and J by 12 bases, with 15 bases between the two germline ends. Germline V gives CDR1 SQVTM, CDR2 ANQGSEA. In DNA form, the CDR3 reads TGCAGCGTCGTTCAGGGGACCGGGCAGTTCTTC. It encodes CSVVQGTGQFF.

V usage is TRBV5-1 and J usage is TRBJ1-6; D is unclear. V was trimmed by 0 bases and J by 0 bases, leaving 10 bases between them. The CDR3 runs 17 residues. The germline CDR1 and CDR2 sequences are SGHRS and YFSETQ. The CDR3 is CASSLGAGSSYNSPLHF. The CDR3 region has the DNA TGCGCCAGCAGCTTGGGGGCGGGAAGCTCCTATAATTCACCCCTCCACTTT.

The rearrangement uses TRBV5-5 and TRBJ1-2; TRBD1 matches 7 bases. After removal of 4 bases from V and 6 bases from J, the junction contained 15 bases not matched to a gene. Germline V gives CDR1 SGHKS, CDR2 YYEKEE (reference sequence). The CDR3 covers 16 residues. The CDR3 loop reads CASSNVRNRGRNGYTF. The CDR3 region has the DNA TGTGCCAGCAGCAACGTCCGCAACAGGGGCCGGAATGGCTACACCTTC.

This clone was observed a few times. The V call is TRBV5-6, the J call TRBJ1-1; 7 nucleotides match TRBD1. This CDR3 is built from 16 residues. Germline values: CDR1 SGHDT, CDR2 YYEEEE. After removal of 1 base from V and 1 base from J, the junction contained 7 bases not matched to a gene. In DNA, the CDR3 is TGTGCCAGCAGCTTGTGGGACAGCCTGAAGAACACTGAAGCTTTCTTT. Residues: CASSLWDSLKNTEAFF.

The chain employs TRBV5-1 and TRBJ1-1; D is possibly TRBD1 (6 bases). CDR1 SGHRS and CDR2 YFSETQ come from the germline V gene. CDR3 size: 12 residues. V lost 4 bases, J lost 5 bases, and 9 bases lay in between. In nucleotides, the CDR3 is TGCGCCAGCAGCACAGGGTCAACTGAAGCTTTCTTT. Protein product: CASSTGSTEAFF. The full variable domain, rest sourced from reference TRBV5-1 and TRBJ1-1, is KAGVTQTPRYLIKTRGQQVTLSCSPISGHRSVSWYQQTPGQGLQFLFEYFSETQRNKGNFPGRFSGRQFSNSRSEMNVSTLELGDSALYLCASSTGSTEAFFGQGTRLTVV.

This clone was counted a few times. V and J are TRBV2 and TRBJ1-5; maybe TRBD1 (6 bases). Germline CDR1 SNHLY, CDR2 FYNNEI. The CDR3 runs 13 residues. CDR3 sequence: CAGHRDPNQPQHF. CDR3 DNA: TGTGCAGGGCACAGGGATCCCAATCAGCCCCAGCATTTT.

This clone showed up just a few times. The chain combines TRBV30 with TRBJ2-1, with unresolved D. CDR3 length: 10 amino acids. V was trimmed by 4 bases and J by 9 bases, leaving 7 bases between them. Germline assignment: CDR1 GTSNPN and CDR2 SVGIG (reference sequence). This CDR3 reads CAWKFREQFF. The DNA of the CDR3 is TGTGCCTGGAAATTTCGTGAGCAGTTCTTC.

This chain joins TRBV7-9 and TRBJ2-1; TRBD2 matches 9 bases. Germline V lookup: CDR1 SEHNR, CDR2 FQNEAQ (reference sequence). The CDR3 consists of 15 residues. V trimming: 1 base; J trimming: 10 bases; junction bases outside the gene matches: 8. The CDR3 spells CASSLGAGGPGEQFF. The CDR3 nucleotides read TGTGCCAGCAGCTTAGGGGCGGGAGGGCCGGGAGAGCAGTTCTTC.

The genes are TRBV15 and TRBJ2-1; 10 bases agree with TRBD2. The CDR3 spans 15 residues. Germline V gene data show CDR1 as LNHNV and CDR2 as YYDKDF (reference sequence). Trimming cost V 8 bases and J 4 bases; bases outside gene matches: 8. The CDR3 nucleotides are TGTGCCACCCTGTCCGAGCGGGAGGGTTACAATGAGCAGTTCTTC. Its protein product is CATLSEREGYNEQFF.

This clone has just a few counts. The chain couples TRBV10-3 to TRBJ1-1, with 12 bases aligning to TRBD1. Germline lookup yields CDR1 ENHRY and CDR2 SYGVKD. Trimming removed 10 bases from V and 6 bases from J; junction bases left unmatched: 6. CDR3 length: 13 amino acids. In DNA, the CDR3 is TGTGCCAGCCCGGGACAGGGGGCCTCTGAAGCTTTCTTT. Residues: CASPGQGASEAFF.

This sequence joins TRBV5-1 and TRBJ2-7; a weak D match, TRBD2 (6 bases). The germline V gene encodes CDR1 SGHRS and CDR2 YFSETQ. This CDR3 contains 12 residues. Trimming stripped 2 bases from V and 5 bases from J, with 8 bases between. The CDR3 DNA sequence: TGCGCCAGCAGCTTTAGGGAGGACGAGCAGTACTTC. It translates to CASSFREDEQYF.

CDR3: CASSQRGSNQPQHF. The DNA of the CDR3 is TGTGCCAGCAGCCAAAGGGGGAGCAATCAGCCCCAGCATTTT. This chain links TRBV5-6 with TRBJ1-5, with a possible D match to TRBD1 (6 bases). Germline CDR1 is SGHDT and CDR2 is YYEEEE. This CDR3 is 14 amino acids long. The V end lost 4 bases, the J end lost 1 base, and 9 bases lay between the germline ends.

As DNA, the CDR3 is TGTGCCAGCAGACTACAGGGTAACACCGGGGAGCTGTTTTTT. This codes for CASRLQGNTGELFF. This chain links TRBV6-5 with TRBJ2-2, with a tentative D call TRBD1 (6 bases). The germline V gene encodes CDR1 MNHEY and CDR2 SVGAGI. The CDR3 is made up of 14 amino acids. Deletions cut 6 bases from V and 2 bases from J, with 10 bases between.